Listed below are T cell receptor beta chains from one sample, sequenced in a study of shared clonotypes between healthy human individuals. TCRdb keeps only in-frame clones here, not all; method: immunoSEQ multiplex PCR. The table lists approximately 2,300,000 clones, 85% to 95% of them singletons, with approximately 0.41% in the top ten. The sequencing input was naive CD4+ T cells from PBMCs. These receptors were obtained from a man between 18 and 29 years old in good health. Some clones in this sample may be carry-over from other donors' samples. Each CDR3 is given with its conserved first and last residue. The D gene is left open where the match is weak. Part of the rows lack a size; the others show once, few, many or a class for expanded clones.

V gene: TRBV5-5; J gene: TRBJ1-2; clone size: -; D gene: -; CDR3 protein: CASSFYRESNYGYTF; CDR3 DNA: TGTGCCAGCAGCTTTTACAGGGAATCTAACTATGGCTACACCTTC
V gene: TRBV5-1; J gene: TRBJ2-7; clone size: once; D gene: -; CDR3 protein: CASSDPQGSYEQYF; CDR3 DNA: TGCGCCAGCAGCGATCCTCAGGGTTCCTACGAGCAGTACTTC
V gene: TRBV6-1; J gene: TRBJ1-1; clone size: -; D gene: -; CDR3 protein: CASSEATLGTAKGFF; CDR3 DNA: TGTGCCAGCAGTGAAGCTACCCTGGGGACGGCGAAGGGTTTCTTT
V gene: TRBV28; J gene: TRBJ2-5; clone size: -; D gene: -; CDR3 protein: CASSPQVQETQYF; CDR3 DNA: TGTGCCAGCAGCCCCCAGGTACAAGAGACCCAGTACTTC
V gene: TRBV19; J gene: TRBJ2-7; clone size: -; D gene: -; CDR3 protein: CASSRNPGGSYEQYF; CDR3 DNA: TGTGCCAGTAGTAGGAATCCAGGTGGCTCCTACGAGCAGTACTTC
V gene: TRBV4-3; J gene: TRBJ2-7; clone size: -; D gene: TRBD2; CDR3 protein: CASSQDRTSGVPGGYF; CDR3 DNA: TGCGCCAGCAGCCAAGATCGGACTAGCGGGGTCCCTGGGGGGTACTTC
V gene: TRBV28; J gene: TRBJ1-1; clone size: few; D gene: -; CDR3 protein: CASMEGDREAFF; CDR3 DNA: TGTGCCAGCATGGAGGGAGACAGGGAAGCTTTCTTT
V gene: TRBV11-2; J gene: TRBJ2-5; clone size: -; D gene: -; CDR3 protein: CASSRGGIQETQYF; CDR3 DNA: TGTGCCAGCTCCCGTGGCGGTATCCAAGAGACCCAGTACTTC
V gene: TRBV7-9; J gene: TRBJ2-7; clone size: -; D gene: -; CDR3 protein: CASSSGDSAYEQYF; CDR3 DNA: TGTGCCAGCAGCTCGGGGGACAGCGCCTACGAGCAGTACTTC
V gene: TRBV7-8; J gene: TRBJ2-7; clone size: -; D gene: TRBD2; CDR3 protein: CASSLSLGRVEQYF; CDR3 DNA: TGTGCCAGCAGCTTAAGTCTCGGGAGGGTAGAGCAGTACTTC
V gene: TRBV7-9; J gene: TRBJ1-1; clone size: -; D gene: -; CDR3 protein: CASSLSPGRNTEAFF; CDR3 DNA: TGTGCCAGCAGCTTATCGCCAGGCCGTAACACTGAAGCTTTCTTT
V gene: TRBV5-1; J gene: TRBJ1-1; clone size: -; D gene: -; CDR3 protein: CASSPWSGNTEAFF; CDR3 DNA: TGCGCCAGCAGCCCTTGGTCAGGGAACACTGAAGCTTTCTTT
V gene: TRBV6-5; J gene: TRBJ2-7; clone size: -; D gene: TRBD1; CDR3 protein: CASSPPGGPYEQYF; CDR3 DNA: TGTGCCAGCAGTCCACCAGGGGGACCCTACGAGCAGTACTTC
V gene: TRBV7-2; J gene: TRBJ2-5; clone size: -; D gene: -; CDR3 protein: CASSTRSGGETQYF; CDR3 DNA: TGTGCCAGCAGCACGAGGTCGGGCGGGGAGACCCAGTACTTC
V gene: TRBV5-1; J gene: TRBJ2-5; clone size: once; D gene: -; CDR3 protein: CASSLVPGSEETQYF; CDR3 DNA: TGCGCCAGCAGCTTGGTGCCGGGCTCGGAGGAGACCCAGTACTTC
V gene: TRBV19; J gene: TRBJ1-5; clone size: -; D gene: -; CDR3 protein: CASSINPASSNQPQHF; CDR3 DNA: TGTGCCAGTAGTATAAACCCGGCCAGTAGCAATCAGCCCCAGCATTTT
V gene: TRBV28; J gene: TRBJ1-5; clone size: -; D gene: -; CDR3 protein: CASSSQLGGPWSNQPQHF; CDR3 DNA: TGTGCCAGCAGTTCCCAGTTAGGTGGACCGTGGAGCAATCAGCCCCAGCATTTT
V gene: TRBV6-1; J gene: TRBJ2-7; clone size: -; D gene: TRBD2; CDR3 protein: CASSVLLAGGPYEQYF; CDR3 DNA: TGTGCCAGCAGTGTTCTTTTAGCGGGAGGGCCATACGAGCAGTACTTC
V gene: TRBV2; J gene: TRBJ1-1; clone size: -; D gene: -; CDR3 protein: CASSFVTKNTEAFF; CDR3 DNA: TGTGCCAGCAGTTTCGTGACAAAAAACACTGAAGCTTTCTTT
V gene: TRBV2; J gene: TRBJ2-1; clone size: once; D gene: TRBD2; CDR3 protein: CASSGLAGAHTPLSEFF; CDR3 DNA: TGTGCCAGCAGTGGACTAGCGGGAGCTCACACCCCCTTATCGGAGTTCTTC